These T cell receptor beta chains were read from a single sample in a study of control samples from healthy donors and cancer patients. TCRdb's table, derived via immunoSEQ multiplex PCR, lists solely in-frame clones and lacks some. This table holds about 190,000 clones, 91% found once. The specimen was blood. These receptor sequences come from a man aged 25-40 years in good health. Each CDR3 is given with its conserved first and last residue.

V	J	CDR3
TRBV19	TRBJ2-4	CASNLSPTGAGNIQYF
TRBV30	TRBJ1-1	CAWSTNARTVNTEAFF
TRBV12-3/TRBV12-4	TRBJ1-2	CASSLQTNYGYTF
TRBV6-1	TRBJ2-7	CASSERGTADYEQYF
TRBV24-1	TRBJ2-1	CATSESGTVIVF
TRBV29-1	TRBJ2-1	CSVETRDRGDNEQFF
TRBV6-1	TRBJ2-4	CASSEALLRGGIDKNIQYF
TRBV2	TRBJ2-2	CASSPRDRDTGELFF
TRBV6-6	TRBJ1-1	CASSSPGQGLGTEAFF
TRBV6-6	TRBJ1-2	CASSYMGDYGYTF
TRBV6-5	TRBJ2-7	CASRTSGVIEQYF
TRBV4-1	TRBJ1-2	CASSTDRGWSNYGYTF
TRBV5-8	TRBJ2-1	CASNLDRRNEQFF
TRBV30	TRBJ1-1	CAWSRGVNTEAFF
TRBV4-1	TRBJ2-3	CASSQDPGMGATDTQYF
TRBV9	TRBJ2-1	CASSVSGLSYNEQFF
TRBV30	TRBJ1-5	CAWTSKGAGNQPQHF
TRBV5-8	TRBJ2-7	CASSLGGYASYEQYF
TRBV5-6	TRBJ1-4	CASSWGQGEKLFF
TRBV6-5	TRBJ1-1	CASNRGGTEAFF
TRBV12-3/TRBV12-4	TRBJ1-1	CATQTEVNTEAFF
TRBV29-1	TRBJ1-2	CSVDHGRYGYTF
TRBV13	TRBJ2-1	CASTILRGGLSYNEQFF
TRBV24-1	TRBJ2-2	CATETGGAGTGELFF
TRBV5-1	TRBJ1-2	CASSSSSGSYGYTF
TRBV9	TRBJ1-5	CASSSLDRLEPQHF
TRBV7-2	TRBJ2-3	CASGGIWTDTQYF
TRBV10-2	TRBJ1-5	CASKGRGHQPQHF
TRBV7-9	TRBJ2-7	CASSSLGYEQYF
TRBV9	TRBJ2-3	CASSVGTASTDTQYF
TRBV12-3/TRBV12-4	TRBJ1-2	CASTMWAGHGYTF
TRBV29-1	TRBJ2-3	CSVERADTQYF
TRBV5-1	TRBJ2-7	CASSWEEGSSYEQYF
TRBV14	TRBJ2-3	CASSQEGPAWADTQYF
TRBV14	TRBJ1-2	CASSQDFVRRATGYTF
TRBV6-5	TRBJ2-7	CASSQGGTGFYEQYF
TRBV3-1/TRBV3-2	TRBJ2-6	CASTPGVYGTGANVLTF
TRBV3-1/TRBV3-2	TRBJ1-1	CASSLRTGITEAFF
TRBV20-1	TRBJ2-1	CSASSSGGNNEQFF
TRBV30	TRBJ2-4	CAWSRGYLAKNIQYF
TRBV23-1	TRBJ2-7	CASSHSAIRDTHYEQYF
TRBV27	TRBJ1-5	CASSYSRDRGENQPQHF
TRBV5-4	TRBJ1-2	CASSPDPSPLYGYTF
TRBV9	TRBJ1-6	CASSAGDYNSPLHF
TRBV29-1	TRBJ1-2	CSVEGLTGRLGYGYTF
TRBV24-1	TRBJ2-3	CATRVVGNPDTQYF
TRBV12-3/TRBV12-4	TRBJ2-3	CASRDAFTDTQYF
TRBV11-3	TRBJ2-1	CASSFGSGVNEQFF
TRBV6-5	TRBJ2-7	CASSMAGSYEQYF
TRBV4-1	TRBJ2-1	CASSQESERGGDNEQFF
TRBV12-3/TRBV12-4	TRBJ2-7	CASSTGIYEQYF
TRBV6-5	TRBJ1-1	CASSWDRGLNTEAFF
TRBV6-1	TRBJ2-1	CASSEAWLVRGREQFF
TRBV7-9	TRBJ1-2	CASSRSGTGTSYGYTF
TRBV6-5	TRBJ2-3	CASRPGDRGTDTQYF
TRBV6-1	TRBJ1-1	CASSEAHRGATEAFF
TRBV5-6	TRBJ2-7	CASSLDRGPSYEQYF
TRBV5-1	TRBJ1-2	CASSRDRTMDSYGYTF